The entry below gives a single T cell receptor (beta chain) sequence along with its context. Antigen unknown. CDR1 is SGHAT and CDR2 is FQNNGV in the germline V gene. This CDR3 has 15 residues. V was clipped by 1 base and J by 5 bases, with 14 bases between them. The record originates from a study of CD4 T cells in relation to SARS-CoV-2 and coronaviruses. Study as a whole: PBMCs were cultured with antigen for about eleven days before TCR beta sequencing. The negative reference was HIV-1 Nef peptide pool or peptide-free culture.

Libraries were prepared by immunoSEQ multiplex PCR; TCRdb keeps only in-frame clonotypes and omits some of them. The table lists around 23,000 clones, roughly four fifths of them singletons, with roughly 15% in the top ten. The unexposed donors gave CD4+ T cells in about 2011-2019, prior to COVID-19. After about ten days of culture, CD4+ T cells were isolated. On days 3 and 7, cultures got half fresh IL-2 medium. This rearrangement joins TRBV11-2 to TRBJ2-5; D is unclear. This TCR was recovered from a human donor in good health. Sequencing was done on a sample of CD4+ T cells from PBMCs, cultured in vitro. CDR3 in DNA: TGTGCCAGCAGCTTAGCCACGACCCCCCGGGAGACCCAGTACTTC. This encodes CASSLATTPRETQYF.